Reported below is one T cell receptor beta chain. Its cognate antigen is unknown. The source of the sample is a study of early T cells in non-severe SARS-CoV-2 infection. Whole-study context: From unsorted whole blood, bulk RNA was sequenced, and the chains remained unpaired.

Broader study findings: Matching results from VDJdb favored anti-spike CD8 responses, leaving private and CD4 specificities undetected.

Germline values: CDR1 SGHTA, CDR2 FQGNSA. The ends were cut back, 1 base at V and 9 bases at J, with 10 bases in the middle. The CDR3 consists of 14 residues. Individual cDNA molecules were tagged with unique molecular identifiers, the study reported. TCRdb reanalysed the 5' RACE reads using MiXCR and keeps one entry per CDR3 protein. The table records around 110,000 distinct CDR3 sequences, over 8.5% of them present only once. The sequenced material came from whole blood. The V call is TRBV7-2, the J call TRBJ1-6; D is unresolved. This sequence was found in an adult who was a healthcare worker with PCR-confirmed SARS-CoV-2 infection or an uninfected control (not recorded which). CDR3 sequence (DNA): TGTGCCAGCAGCTTAGGCGGCCTGGGTTCACCCCTCCACTTT. It codes for CASSLGGLGSPLHF.